This T cell receptor (beta chain) was captured in a study of blood T cell repertoires in COVID-19. Method: immunoSEQ multiplex PCR; TCRdb's copy keeps in-frame clones and lacks some. Of tens of thousands of clones listed, 75% to 95% are singletons. The sequence came from a human donor with active COVID-19. The donor label of this sample is uncertain. The sample was peripheral blood.

CDR3 protein: CASSVGVSGTGGNIQYF. The DNA for the CDR3 is TGTGCCAGCAGCGTAGGGGTTAGCGGGACGGGGGGAAACATTCAGTACTTC. The chain is built from TRBV9 and TRBJ2-4; the match to TRBD2 covers 8 bases. V gave up 0 bases and J gave up 6 bases; unmatched junction bases: 11. The CDR3 spans 17 residues. Germline-derived CDR1 and CDR2 are SGDLS and YYNGEE.